The source of this TCR beta chain is a study of cytomegalovirus exposure and HLA in healthy donors. There are 16 residues in the CDR3. The ends were cut back, 1 base at V and 8 bases at J, with 18 bases in the middle. The germline V gene has CDR1 MGHRA and CDR2 YSYEKL. Profiled with immunoSEQ multiplex PCR; TCRdb holds only in-frame clones, not every one. The sample carries approximately 200,000 clones, approximately 80% recorded once. Input material: PBMCs. This sequence originates from a man between 18 and 35 years old in good health and CMV-seropositive. The chain employs TRBV4-1 and TRBJ1-5; D is ambiguous. CDR3 sequence (DNA): TGCGCCAGCAGCCAAGGGGTCGGCAGCCCCCAGGAGCCCCAGCATTTT. As protein: CASSQGVGSPQEPQHF.